The entry that follows covers one T cell receptor beta chain sequence. The data were obtained in a study of blood T cell repertoires in COVID-19. As for the study in general: Both acute and convalescent COVID-19 samples were obtained from the United States, Italy and Spain. PBMCs, B-cell-depleted T cells, or T cells were the source of the cDNA or gDNA that made up the material.

Original analysis: By means of reference gene primer amplification, nucleated cell counts were estimated. TCRdb keeps only in-frame clones here, not all; method: immunoSEQ multiplex PCR. Clone size and the V and J calls come from that table; the DNA yielded D and trimming. The sample includes roughly 250,000 clones, about 79% of them seen just once. Sequenced sample: peripheral blood. The TCR originated in a woman aged 80 or over with acute or convalescent COVID-19.

The chain's CDR3 is CASSPVLFGGTEAFF. CDR3 bases: TGTGCCAGCAGTCCCGTCCTTTTCGGAGGTACTGAAGCTTTCTTT. V usage is TRBV6-6 and J usage is TRBJ1-1; D uncertain. The V end lost 5 bases, the J end lost 5 bases, and 18 bases lay between the germline ends. Germline values: CDR1 MNHNY, CDR2 SVGAGI (reference sequence). The CDR3 sequence is 15 residues long.